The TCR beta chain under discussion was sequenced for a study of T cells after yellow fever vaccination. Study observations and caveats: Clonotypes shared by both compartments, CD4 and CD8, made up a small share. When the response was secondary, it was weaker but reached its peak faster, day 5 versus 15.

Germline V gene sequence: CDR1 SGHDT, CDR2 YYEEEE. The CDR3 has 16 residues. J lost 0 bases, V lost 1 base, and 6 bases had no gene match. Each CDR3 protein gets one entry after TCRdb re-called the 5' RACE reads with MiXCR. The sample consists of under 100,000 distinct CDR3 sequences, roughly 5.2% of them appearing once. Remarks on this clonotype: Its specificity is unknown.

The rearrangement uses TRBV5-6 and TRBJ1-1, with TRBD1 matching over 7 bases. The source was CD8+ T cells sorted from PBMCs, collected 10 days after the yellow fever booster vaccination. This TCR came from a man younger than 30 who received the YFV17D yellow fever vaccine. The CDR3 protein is CASSLLTGTVNTEAFF. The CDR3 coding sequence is TGTGCCAGCAGCTTGTTAACCGGGACAGTGAACACTGAAGCTTTCTTT.